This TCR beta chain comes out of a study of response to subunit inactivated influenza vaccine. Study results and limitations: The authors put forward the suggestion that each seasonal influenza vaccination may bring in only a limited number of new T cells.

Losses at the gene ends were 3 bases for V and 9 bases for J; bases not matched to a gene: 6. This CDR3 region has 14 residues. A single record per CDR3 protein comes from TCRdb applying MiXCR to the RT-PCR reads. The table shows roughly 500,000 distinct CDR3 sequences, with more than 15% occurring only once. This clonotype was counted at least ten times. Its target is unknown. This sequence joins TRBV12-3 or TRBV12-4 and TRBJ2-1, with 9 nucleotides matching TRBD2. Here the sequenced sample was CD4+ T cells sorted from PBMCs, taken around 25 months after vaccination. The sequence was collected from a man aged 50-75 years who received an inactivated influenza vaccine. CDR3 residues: CASSFAGGKPEQFF. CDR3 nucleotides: TGTGCCAGCAGTTTTGCGGGGGGGAAACCTGAGCAGTTCTTC.